The sequence of this T cell receptor (beta chain) was determined in a study of lymphopenia after photon versus proton radiotherapy. Clones were read by immunoSEQ multiplex PCR, and TCRdb kept only the in-frame ones, dropping some. In the table there are about 64,000 clones, about nine tenths of which are singletons. The CDR3 runs to 14 residues. Germline CDR1 reads SGDLS; CDR2 reads YYNGEE. V lost 4 bases, J lost 2 bases, and 5 bases stayed unmatched. As concerns this clone: The antigen remains undetermined.

Study-wide points: Photon-treated patients lost naive T cells and TCR diversity; proton-treated stayed stable. In patients who died, overall survival fell as post-nadir TCR diversity dropped more. After lymphocyte nadir, photon-treated repertoires showed oligoclonal expansion, especially CD8+ Temra.

This clonotype was obtained from an elderly man with esophageal cancer. The sequencing used peripheral blood, collected from a patient treated with proton-based radiotherapy. This chain links TRBV9 with TRBJ2-5; 7 bases agree with TRBD1. CDR3 amino acids: CASSLGTDQETQYF. CDR3 bases: TGTGCCAGCAGCCTTGGGACAGATCAAGAGACCCAGTACTTC.